This entry lists 5 T cell receptor beta chains sequenced from one sample in a study of blood T cell repertoires in COVID-19. The method was immunoSEQ multiplex PCR; TCRdb's version includes in-frame clones alone and lacks a portion of them. The table includes roughly 110,000 clones, about 87% detected once. The sequenced sample consisted of peripheral blood. The receptors originated from a woman in her 50s with acute or convalescent COVID-19.

The chain joins TRBV5-1 to TRBJ2-2; 11 nucleotides line up with TRBD2. J gave up 5 bases and V 1 base, and 4 bases lay outside the gene matches. This CDR3 has 16 residues. From germline, CDR1 is SGHRS and CDR2 YFSETQ. As DNA, the CDR3 is TGCGCCAGCAGCTTGTTAGCGGGGGGGCCAACCGGGGAGCTGTTTTTT. Its protein is CASSLLAGGPTGELFF.

This clone turned up a few times. V is TRBV6-2 or TRBV6-3 and J is TRBJ2-2; possibly TRBD2 for D (6 bases). This CDR3 region has 15 residues. V lost 6 bases and J 3 bases, leaving 14 bases between the germline ends. Germline V lookup: CDR1 MNHEY, CDR2 SVGEGT. The CDR3 nucleotides read TGTGCCAGCAGCCGGGGAGGATCCTACACCGGGGAGCTGTTTTTT. Translated, it gives CASSRGGSYTGELFF.

The J gene is TRBJ2-5, the V gene TRBV9, with TRBD2 matching over 14 bases. The CDR3 length is 16 residues. V was clipped by 3 bases and J by 4 bases; unmatched bases: 5. Germline assignment: CDR1 SGDLS and CDR2 YYNGEE. In DNA, the CDR3 is TGTGCCAGCAGCGCCTCCGGGACTAGCGGGGGAGAGACCCAGTACTTC. Its protein product is CASSASGTSGGETQYF.

This clone was seen only a few times. This sequence joins TRBV27 and TRBJ1-1, with D maybe TRBD1 (5 bases). The CDR3 has 13 residues. Trimming took 3 bases from V and 4 from J, leaving 9 bases between them. The V gene's germline CDR1 is MNHEY and CDR2 SMNVEV (reference sequence). The CDR3 loop reads CASSFWGGTEAFF. The CDR3 DNA reads TGTGCCAGCAGTTTTTGGGGGGGCACTGAAGCTTTCTTT.

The count of this clone is one. V and J are TRBV6-6 and TRBJ1-2, with 7 bases identical to TRBD1. The CDR3 totals 13 residues. V was pared by 5 bases and J by 5 bases, with 5 bases of the junction left unmatched. The germline V gene encodes CDR1 MNHNY and CDR2 SVGAGI (reference sequence). The CDR3 is CASSEAGGYGYTF. The DNA for the CDR3 is TGTGCCAGCAGTGAGGCAGGGGGGTATGGCTACACCTTC.